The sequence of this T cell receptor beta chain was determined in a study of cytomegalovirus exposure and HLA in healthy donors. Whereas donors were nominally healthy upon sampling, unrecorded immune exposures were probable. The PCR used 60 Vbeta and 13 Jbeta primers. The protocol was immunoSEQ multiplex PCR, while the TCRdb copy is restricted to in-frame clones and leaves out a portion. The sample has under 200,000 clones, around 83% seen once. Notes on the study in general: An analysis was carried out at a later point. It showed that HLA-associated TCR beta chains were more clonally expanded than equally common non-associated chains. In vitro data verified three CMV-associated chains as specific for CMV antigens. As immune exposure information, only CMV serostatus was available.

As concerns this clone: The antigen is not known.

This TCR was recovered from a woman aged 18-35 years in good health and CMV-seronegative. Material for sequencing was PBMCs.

CDR3: CASSSSNSPYEQYF. The DNA of the CDR3 is TGTGCCAGCAGCAGTTCTAACAGTCCCTACGAGCAGTACTTC. V gene TRBV9 combines with J gene TRBJ2-5; D gene unclear. The J call could be wrong; TRBJ2-7 is a better fit for the DNA end. The germline V gene encodes CDR1 SGDLS and CDR2 YYNGEE. There are 14 residues in the CDR3.